Shown below are 26 T cell receptor beta chains from a single sample sequenced in a study of blood T cell repertoires in COVID-19 (dated by TCRdb to 2018 to 2021). Library construction relied on the immunoSEQ multiplex PCR assay. Drawn from immuneACCESS, this table holds only the in-frame rearrangements with V and J called that TCRdb kept. Clones are partly lost; checked studies trace under half to an unresolved V gene and leave the rest unexplained. The sample has roughly 15,000 clones on record, approximately 90% of them singletons. Less than 20% of the sample is in the top ten clones. The sequenced sample consisted of peripheral blood. These receptors originate from a man over 45 with active COVID-19.

The chain is built from TRBV18 and TRBJ1-5; D is possibly TRBD1 (6 bases). The CDR3 is 14 residues long. V lost 4 bases, J lost 7 bases, and 14 bases lay in between. The germline V gene encodes CDR1 KGHSH and CDR2 LQKENI. For the CDR3, the DNA is TGTGCCAGCTCACTCGACAGGAGAGGACAGCCCCAGCATTTT. This codes for CASSLDRRGQPQHF. Full variable domain (remainder filled in from reference TRBV18 and TRBJ1-5): NAGVMQNPRHLVRRRGQEARLRCSPMKGHSHVYWYRQLPEEGLKFMVYLQKENIIDESGMPKERFSAEFPKEGPSILRIQQVVRGDSAAYFCASSLDRRGQPQHFGDGTRLSIL.

The V gene is TRBV12-3 or TRBV12-4, the J gene TRBJ2-5; the D is unclear. Trimming stripped 3 bases from V and 4 bases from J, with 3 bases between. The CDR3 has 11 amino acids. CDR3 in DNA: TGTGCCAGCAGTTTTCTAGAGACCCAGTACTTC. Translating gives CASSFLETQYF.

The CDR3 nucleotides are TGTGCCAGCAGCCAAGCGGGAGGGCTTGGGGGTGCCGAGCAGTACTTC. Translated, it gives CASSQAGGLGGAEQYF. This chain links TRBV4-2 with TRBJ2-7; 8 nucleotides agree with TRBD2. The germline V gene encodes CDR1 LGHNA and CDR2 YNFKEQ. V was pared by 1 base and J by 6 bases, with 11 bases of the junction left unmatched. CDR3 size: 16 residues.

The chain recombines TRBV20-1 with TRBJ2-1, with 7 positions matching TRBD2. The CDR3 extends over 11 amino acids. Germline CDR1 and CDR2: DFQATT and SNEGSKA (reference sequence). Losses at the gene ends were 4 bases for V and 12 bases for J; bases not matched to a gene: 6. The chain's CDR3 is CSATPGEGQFF. DNA of the CDR3: TGCAGTGCTACCCCCGGGGAGGGGCAGTTCTTC.

V usage is TRBV7-8 and J usage is TRBJ2-1; 9 nucleotides align to TRBD2. The CDR3 has 17 amino acids. Germline V gene sequence: CDR1 SGHVS, CDR2 FQNEAQ. V lost 5 bases, J lost 3 bases, and 11 bases stayed unmatched. The CDR3 sequence is CASSAPIATSGYNEQFF. The CDR3 DNA reads TGTGCCAGCAGCGCCCCGATCGCGACTAGCGGCTACAATGAGCAGTTCTTC.

The CDR3 here is CSASGGWAGVYEQYF. The DNA of the CDR3 is TGCAGTGCTAGTGGGGGATGGGCGGGAGTGTACGAGCAGTACTTC. V gene TRBV20-1 combines with J gene TRBJ2-7, with 7 nucleotides matching TRBD2. CDR1 and CDR2 from the germline V gene are DFQATT and SNEGSKA (reference sequence). Trimming at V came to 3 bases and at J to 4 bases, leaving 12 bases not matched to a gene. This CDR3 region has 15 residues.

The chain uses TRBV5-1 and TRBJ2-3; a possible D gene is TRBD1 (6 bases). Trimming removed 2 bases from V and 3 bases from J, with 10 bases in between. There are 14 residues in the CDR3. In germline, CDR1 is SGHRS, CDR2 YFSETQ. The CDR3 nucleotides are TGCGCCAGCAGCTTAGGAACAGGGACAGATACGCAGTATTTT. This translates into CASSLGTGTDTQYF.

The rearrangement links TRBV3-1 (or the pseudogene TRBV3-2) to TRBJ2-5; 9 nucleotides agree with TRBD2. Germline loops: CDR1 LGHDT, CDR2 YNNKEL (reference sequence). This CDR3 comprises 16 residues. Trimming removed 1 base from V and 9 bases from J; junction bases left unmatched: 12. CDR3 DNA sequence: TGTGCCAGCAGCCAAGTAGTGATAGCGGGAGCCGTGGCCCAGTACTTC. Amino acid sequence: CASSQVVIAGAVAQYF.

The gene calls are TRBV7-3 and TRBJ2-1; 15 positions agree with TRBD2. Germline values: CDR1 SGHTA, CDR2 FQGTGA. This CDR3 has 17 residues. V shed 0 bases, J shed 8 bases, and the junction held 5 bases outside the gene matches. CDR3 in amino acids: CASSLTGLAGGIDEQFF. For the CDR3, the DNA is TGTGCCAGCAGCTTAACAGGACTAGCGGGAGGGATTGATGAGCAGTTCTTC.

The rearrangement joins TRBV7-2 to TRBJ1-6; no reliable D call. The CDR3 is 15 amino acids. Trimming cost V 1 base and J 9 bases, with 13 bases left between them. Looked up from germline, CDR1 is SGHTA and CDR2 is FQGNSA. CDR3 sequence: CASSLGWSGISPLHF. The CDR3 nucleotides are TGTGCCAGCAGCTTAGGTTGGTCCGGGATTTCACCCCTCCACTTT.

V and J are TRBV4-2 and TRBJ1-4; D is ambiguous. Germline V gene data show CDR1 as LGHNA and CDR2 as YNFKEQ. CDR3 length: 13 amino acids. Trimming pared 6 bases from V and 8 bases from J, leaving 13 bases between. The CDR3 reads CASSPSVREKLFF. CDR3 nucleotides: TGTGCCAGCAGTCCCTCCGTGCGGGAAAAACTGTTTTTT.

The chain combines TRBV7-9 with TRBJ2-2, with 12 bases lining up with TRBD2. Germline CDR1 SEHNR, CDR2 FQNEAQ (reference sequence). The J segment lost 1 base and the V segment lost 1 base, leaving 4 bases of the junction unmatched. The CDR3 extends over 18 amino acids. CDR3 nucleotides: TGTGCCAGCAGCTTAGGCGGGACTAGCGGGCTGAACACCGGGGAGCTGTTTTTT. It translates to CASSLGGTSGLNTGELFF.

The chain recombines TRBV18 with TRBJ1-4, with D maybe TRBD1 (5 bases). Germline V gene lookup returns CDR1 KGHSH and CDR2 LQKENI. Trimming removed 2 bases at V and 4 bases at J, with 11 bases between. The CDR3 sequence is 15 residues long. In DNA, the CDR3 is TGTGCCAGCTCACCAGTGGGGCAGGATAATGAAAAACTGTTTTTT. This encodes CASSPVGQDNEKLFF.

The CDR3 sequence: CASSRNPGTSPNEQFF. In DNA form, the CDR3 reads TGTGCCAGCTCACGCAATCCCGGGACTAGTCCCAATGAGCAGTTCTTC. The chain has TRBV18 and TRBJ2-1, with TRBD2 matching over 8 bases. Germline V gene data show CDR1 as KGHSH and CDR2 as LQKENI. Trimming removed 4 bases from V and 6 bases from J; junction bases left unmatched: 11. The CDR3 has 16 amino acids.

V is TRBV24-1 and J is TRBJ2-1; 12 bases agree with TRBD1. The CDR3 runs to 15 residues. The trim removed 6 bases at V and 7 bases at J, leaving 6 bases unmatched. Germline lookup yields CDR1 KGHDR and CDR2 SFDVKD. This CDR3 is CATSRGTGGVNEQFF. CDR3 nucleotides: TGTGCCACCAGTCGGGGGACAGGGGGCGTGAATGAGCAGTTCTTC.

In this sample, this clone turned up once. The V and J genes are TRBV12-3 or TRBV12-4 and TRBJ1-5; D is unresolved. The length of the CDR3 is 13 residues. V lost 5 bases and J lost 2, with 7 bases in between. This CDR3 reads CASSKEGNQPQHF. CDR3 DNA: TGTGCCAGCAGTAAGGAGGGCAATCAGCCCCAGCATTTT.

The chain links TRBV25-1 to TRBJ1-1; D is uncertain. The CDR3 consists of 13 residues. Germline V CDR1 and CDR2: MGHDK, SYGVNS. The V end was cut by 7 bases, the J end by 4 bases, with 13 bases between. DNA of the CDR3: TGTGCCAGCACCACAGATGGCGTCACTGAAGCTTTCTTT. Protein: CASTTDGVTEAFF.

The chain employs TRBV4-2 and TRBJ1-4; 10 nucleotides align to TRBD1. V lost 0 bases to trimming and J lost 8 bases; unmatched junction nucleotides: 3. The CDR3 covers 15 residues. Per germline, CDR1 LGHNA and CDR2 YNFKEQ. The CDR3 nucleotides read TGTGCCAGCAGCCAAGACGACAGGGGGCGCGAAAAACTGTTTTTT. It codes for CASSQDDRGREKLFF.

The rearrangement uses TRBV7-8 and TRBJ2-1; TRBD1 is a possible D gene (5 bases). Trimming cost V 10 bases and J 8 bases, with 15 bases left between them. Germline V gives CDR1 SGHVS, CDR2 FQNEAQ. This CDR3 spans 12 amino acids. CDR3 region: CATGFGVHEQFF. DNA of the CDR3: TGTGCCACAGGGTTTGGGGTGCATGAGCAGTTCTTC.

The chain links TRBV9 to TRBJ1-2, with 9 nucleotides matching TRBD1. The CDR3 is made up of 14 amino acids. Trimming removed 4 bases from V and 2 bases from J; junction bases left unmatched: 3. The germline V gene has CDR1 SGDLS and CDR2 YYNGEE. Here the CDR3 reads CASSSGQGNYGYTF. CDR3 nucleotide sequence: TGTGCCAGCAGCTCGGGACAGGGAAACTATGGCTACACCTTC.

The gene calls are TRBV6-5 and TRBJ1-2; D gene ambiguous. The germline gives CDR1 MNHEY, CDR2 SVGAGI. V was cut by 8 bases and J by 4 bases, with 8 bases left in between. There are 11 residues in the CDR3. This chain's CDR3 is CASGAGYGYTF. CDR3 DNA sequence: TGTGCCAGCGGAGCGGGCTATGGCTACACCTTC.

The rearrangement links TRBV7-9 to TRBJ1-1; the match to TRBD1 covers 8 bases. Germline lookup yields CDR1 SEHNR and CDR2 FQNEAQ (reference sequence). The CDR3 runs to 13 residues. J lost 8 bases, V lost 5 bases, and 7 bases had no gene match. CDR3 DNA sequence: TGTGCCAGCAGCCTAGGACAGGGCTCGGAAGCTTTCTTT. Its translation: CASSLGQGSEAFF.

The V call is TRBV19, the J call TRBJ2-2; D gene unclear. Trimming took off 1 base at V and 1 base at J, with 13 bases between the two ends. The CDR3 runs to 17 residues. CDR1 LNHDA and CDR2 SQIVND come from the germline V gene (reference sequence). The CDR3 loop is CASSIGLGPLNTGELFF. The CDR3, as DNA: TGTGCCAGTAGTATAGGTCTAGGTCCCCTGAACACCGGGGAGCTGTTTTTT.

V usage is TRBV11-3 and J usage is TRBJ1-1, with D unclear. CDR3 length: 11 residues. Trimming cost V 5 bases and J 6 bases, with 7 bases left between them. Germline V gene data show CDR1 as SGHNT and CDR2 as YENEEA. The CDR3 region is CASSRGAEAFF. The CDR3, as DNA: TGTGCCAGCAGCCGGGGTGCTGAAGCTTTCTTT.

The chain couples TRBV7-8 to TRBJ1-5; 9 bases map to TRBD1. This CDR3 has 14 residues. Germline CDR1 reads SGHVS; CDR2 reads FQNEAQ. Trimming removed 2 bases from V and 6 bases from J; junction bases left unmatched: 2. The CDR3 DNA reads as TGTGCCAGCAGCTTAACAGGGGGCGGTCAGCCCCAGCATTTT. Translating it yields CASSLTGGGQPQHF.

A note on this clone: One end of the junction fails to match germline, which may point to a read error. This chain uses TRBV24-1 with TRBJ2-7; perhaps TRBD2 as D (5 bases). The CDR3 runs 12 residues. Per the germline V gene, CDR1 is KGHDR and CDR2 is SFDVKD. CDR3 bases: TGTGCCACCAGTGATTTCGGAGGTTATAGGTTCTTC. Translated, it gives CATSDFGGYRFF.